A single sample gave rise to the 26 T cell receptor beta chains below, sequenced in a study of CD8 T cell repertoires and HIV-1 epitope variants. The antigens these receptors bind are not known. Assay: immunoSEQ multiplex PCR; the TCRdb copy retains only in-frame clones and omits some. The data show approximately 2,200 clones, 65% to 75% seen once. Material: cultured CD8+ T cells derived from PBMCs. The source of these receptors is a male donor with HIV.

V and J are TRBV5-5 and TRBJ2-2, with D possibly being TRBD1 or TRBD2 (5 bases each). V dropped 4 bases and J dropped 0 bases, with 7 bases sitting between them. The CDR3 has 14 amino acids. CDR1 and CDR2 from the germline V gene are SGHKS and YYEKEE (reference sequence). The CDR3, as DNA: TGTGCCAGCAGCCTGGGACCGAACACCGGGGAGCTGTTTTTT. Amino acid sequence: CASSLGPNTGELFF.

This chain connects TRBV27 to TRBJ2-7; D uncertain. V lost 2 bases, J lost 2 bases, and 13 bases lay in between. This CDR3 has 15 residues. Germline assignment: CDR1 MNHEY and CDR2 SMNVEV (reference sequence). CDR3 sequence: CASSLRAARAYEQYF. CDR3 coding DNA: TGTGCCAGCAGTTTAAGGGCCGCACGGGCCTACGAGCAGTACTTC.

V gene TRBV29-1 combines with J gene TRBJ2-1; no definite D call. Per the germline V gene, CDR1 is SQVTM and CDR2 is ANQGSEA. This CDR3 is 12 amino acids long. The V gene lost 5 bases and the J gene lost 0 bases, with 5 bases spanning the gap. The DNA of the CDR3 is TGCAGCGTTAGGGCCTCCTACAATGAGCAGTTCTTC. Translated: CSVRASYNEQFF.

DNA for the CDR3: TGCGCCAGCAGCTCAAATCCCGGGACTAGCGGGAGGTCCGCGGATACGCAGTATTTT. Amino acids: CASSSNPGTSGRSADTQYF. V is TRBV5-1 and J is TRBJ2-3; 15 bases map to TRBD2. Germline V lookup: CDR1 SGHRS, CDR2 YFSETQ. V lost 3 bases, J lost 6 bases, and 14 bases stayed unmatched. The CDR3 sequence is 19 residues long.

The gene calls are TRBV29-1 and TRBJ1-1, with D maybe TRBD1 (5 bases). The V end lost 7 bases, the J end lost 0 bases, and 15 bases lay between the germline ends. Germline V gene data show CDR1 as SQVTM and CDR2 as ANQGSEA. The CDR3 runs to 14 residues. Here the CDR3 DNA reads TGCAGCGCATCCCTGACAGATATGAACACTGAAGCTTTCTTT. It is translated as CSASLTDMNTEAFF.

This clone was seen just once. This sequence joins TRBV9 and TRBJ1-1; D is uncertain. CDR1 and CDR2 (germline): SGDLS, YYNGEE. Trimming took 3 bases from V and 0 from J, leaving 12 bases between them. The CDR3 is 15 amino acids. CDR3 region: CASSAGEILNTEAFF. The CDR3 DNA sequence: TGTGCCAGCAGCGCCGGGGAGATTTTGAACACTGAAGCTTTCTTT.

This clone was seen just once. The chain is built from TRBV21-1 and TRBJ1-2. TRBV21-1 is reported as a pseudogene. This CDR3 has 15 amino acids. The CDR3 coding sequence is TGTGCCAGCAGCAAAGGAATTGGAGGGGGCTATGGCTACACCTTC. Amino acid sequence: CASSKGIGGGYGYTF.

This rearrangement joins TRBV28 to TRBJ2-1; the D is unclear. V lost 7 bases and J 4 bases, leaving 8 bases between the germline ends. The CDR3 covers 12 residues. Per germline, CDR1 MDHEN and CDR2 SYDVKM. CDR3 sequence: CASKRPYNEQFF. DNA for the CDR3: TGTGCCAGCAAAAGACCGTACAATGAGCAGTTCTTC.

The J gene is TRBJ2-1, the V gene TRBV10-2; D might be TRBD1 (6 bases). With 5 bases removed from V and 7 bases from J, the gap between germline ends came to 6 bases. This CDR3 spans 11 amino acids. Germline CDR1 reads WSHSY; CDR2 reads SAAADI. CDR3 in amino acids: CASSTGNEQFF. CDR3 sequence (DNA): TGCGCCAGCAGTACAGGGAATGAGCAGTTCTTC.

The gene calls are TRBV6-4 and TRBJ2-3; the match to TRBD2 covers 13 bases. Germline-derived CDR1 and CDR2 are MRHNA and SNTAGT. Unmatched junction bases numbered 1, after V lost 0 bases and J lost 4 bases. The CDR3 has 16 amino acids. As DNA, the CDR3 is TGTGCCAGCAGTGACTCAACTAGCGGGGGGGCAGATACGCAGTATTTT. Its translation: CASSDSTSGGADTQYF.

This chain connects TRBV28 to TRBJ2-7; 10 bases are shared with TRBD2. The V segment lost 6 bases and the J segment 0 bases; nucleotides outside the gene matches: 2. In germline, CDR1 is MDHEN, CDR2 SYDVKM. This CDR3 region has 14 residues. CDR3 residues: CASRLAGVSYEQYF. For the CDR3, the DNA is TGTGCCAGCAGGCTAGCGGGGGTCTCCTACGAGCAGTACTTC.

The CDR3 DNA reads TGTGCCAGCAGCCAAGTCACCCCTGAGAGTTATGGCTACGAGCAGTACTTC. Protein product: CASSQVTPESYGYEQYF. The chain couples TRBV14 to TRBJ2-7; no firm D call. Looked up from germline, CDR1 is SGHDN and CDR2 is FVKESK. The V end was cut by 1 base, the J end by 3 bases, with 19 bases between. CDR3 length: 17 residues.

The chain couples TRBV7-9 to TRBJ2-2; D call uncertain. The CDR3 is 13 amino acids. With 3 bases removed from V and 8 bases from J, the gap between germline ends came to 10 bases. The germline V gene encodes CDR1 SEHNR and CDR2 FQNEAQ (reference sequence). The CDR3 bases are TGTGCCAGCAGCTTGAAGAGTTCTGGGGAGCTGTTTTTT. Its translation: CASSLKSSGELFF. Looking up the rest from reference TRBV7-9 and TRBJ2-2 gives the full variable domain: DTGVSQNPRHKITKRGQNVTFRCDPISEHNRLYWYRQTLGQGPEFLTYFQNEAQLEKSRLLSDRFSAERPKGSFSTLEIQRTEQGDSAMYLCASSLKSSGELFFGEGSRLTVL.

The CDR3 DNA sequence: TGTGCCAGCAGCTCCTGGACTCGAGAAGCTTTCTTT. It yields the protein CASSSWTREAFF. The J gene is TRBJ1-1, the V gene TRBV5-8, with D unclear. V dropped 3 bases and J dropped 8 bases, with 11 bases sitting between them. The CDR3 runs to 12 residues. Germline CDR1 reads SGHTS; CDR2 reads YDEGEE.

J is TRBJ2-3 and V is TRBV5-4; 10 bases line up with TRBD2. The CDR3 covers 15 residues. The V and J ends lost 2 bases and 3 bases, in that order; junction bases with no gene match: 3. Germline CDR1 is SGHNT and CDR2 is YYREEE (reference sequence). The CDR3: CASSFLAGGTDTQYF. Written as DNA, the CDR3 is TGTGCCAGCAGCTTTTTAGCGGGAGGAACAGATACGCAGTATTTT.

V usage is TRBV6-5 and J usage is TRBJ1-2; 8 positions agree with TRBD1. This CDR3 comprises 15 residues. Unmatched junction bases numbered 8, after V lost 0 bases and J lost 8 bases. CDR1 and CDR2 (germline): MNHEY, SVGAGI. Here the CDR3 reads CASSYSDRGLWGYTF. In DNA form, the CDR3 reads TGTGCCAGCAGTTACTCCGACAGGGGACTCTGGGGCTACACCTTC.

This clone was seen more than once but under ten times. The DNA for the CDR3 is TGTGCCAGCAGCTTAGGCGCAGGGGGCTCGGACGAGCAGTACTTC. It encodes CASSLGAGGSDEQYF. The chain has TRBV7-9 and TRBJ2-7; 8 nucleotides align to TRBD1. This CDR3 region has 15 residues. The V gene's germline CDR1 is SEHNR and CDR2 FQNEAQ (reference sequence). V was clipped by 1 base and J by 5 bases; unmatched bases: 7. Drawing the rest from reference TRBV7-9 and TRBJ2-7, the complete variable domain is DTGVSQNPRHKITKRGQNVTFRCDPISEHNRLYWYRQTLGQGPEFLTYFQNEAQLEKSRLLSDRFSAERPKGSFSTLEIQRTEQGDSAMYLCASSLGAGGSDEQYFGPGTRLTVT.

The chain joins TRBV28 to TRBJ1-5, with a tentative D call TRBD1 (5 bases). The CDR3 sequence is 15 residues long. Trimming stripped 7 bases from V and 3 bases from J, with 16 bases between. CDR1 and CDR2 (germline): MDHEN, SYDVKM. CDR3 nucleotides: TGTGCCAGCACCGCCCCGGGGGGGTACAATCAGCCCCAGCATTTT. Translation gives CASTAPGGYNQPQHF.

The chain uses TRBV2 and TRBJ1-5; D remains ambiguous. V lost 6 bases to trimming and J lost 0 bases, with 12 bases between them. CDR1 SNHLY and CDR2 FYNNEI come from the germline V gene. This CDR3 is 15 amino acids long. The CDR3: CASREQSYSNQPQHF. Here the CDR3 DNA reads TGTGCCAGCAGGGAACAGAGTTATAGCAATCAGCCCCAGCATTTT.

The chain couples TRBV5-1 to TRBJ2-5, with a weak D call TRBD1 (5 bases). Germline assignment: CDR1 SGHRS and CDR2 YFSETQ. This CDR3 contains 14 residues. V was trimmed by 8 bases and J by 2 bases, leaving 16 bases between them. Here the CDR3 DNA reads TGCGCCAGTAGTGGGGCTATACGACAAGAGACCCAGTACTTC. It encodes CASSGAIRQETQYF.

This chain links TRBV5-4 with TRBJ2-5, with 10 bases fitting TRBD2. The CDR3 runs to 16 residues. V lost 5 bases and J lost 4; bases outside the gene matches: 11. The germline CDR1 and CDR2 sequences are SGHNT and YYREEE (reference sequence). The CDR3 here is CASRPDFSGGAETQYF. The CDR3 DNA is TGTGCCAGCAGACCGGATTTCAGCGGGGGGGCAGAGACCCAGTACTTC. Using reference TRBV5-4 and TRBJ2-5 for the parts outside the CDR3, the full variable domain is ETGVTQSPTHLIKTRGQQVTLRCSSQSGHNTVSWYQQALGQGPQFIFQYYREEENGRGNFPPRFSGLQFPNYSSELNVNALELDDSALYLCASRPDFSGGAETQYFGPGTRLLVL.

This clone counts as large. The V and J genes are TRBV4-3 and TRBJ1-1; a possible D gene is TRBD1 (5 bases). CDR1 and CDR2 from the germline V gene are LGHNA and YSLEER. The germline V and J ends were trimmed by 0 bases and 1 base, with 12 bases remaining between them. The CDR3 runs 16 residues. CDR3 protein: CASSQDVGQGNTEAFF. In nucleotides, the CDR3 is TGCGCCAGCAGCCAAGATGTTGGGCAGGGGAACACTGAAGCTTTCTTT.

V and J are TRBV28 and TRBJ2-7, with a possible D match to TRBD1 (5 bases). The germline V gene has CDR1 MDHEN and CDR2 SYDVKM. The CDR3 covers 14 residues. With 4 bases removed from V and 2 bases from J, the gap between germline ends came to 12 bases. The CDR3 DNA reads as TGTGCCAGCAGTTGGATAGACAGTCCCTACGAGCAGTACTTC. As protein: CASSWIDSPYEQYF.

J is TRBJ2-7 and V is TRBV7-6; a weak D match, TRBD1 (6 bases). The CDR3 is 13 amino acids. The V end was cut by 1 base, the J end by 5 bases, with 9 bases between. In germline, CDR1 is SGHVS, CDR2 FNYEAQ. In DNA, the CDR3 is TGTGCCAGCAGCTTAGGACAGGCCGACGAGCAGTACTTC. Translation gives CASSLGQADEQYF.

This clone was recorded a few times. V is TRBV18 and J is TRBJ2-5; D possibly corresponds to TRBD2 (5 bases). This CDR3 has 14 amino acids. Trimming removed 2 bases from V and 1 base from J, with 8 bases in between. Germline-derived CDR1 and CDR2 are KGHSH and LQKENI. The CDR3 nucleotides are TGTGCCAGCTCACCAGGACTTTCCCAAGAGACCCAGTACTTC. This translates into CASSPGLSQETQYF.

The chain couples TRBV6-5 to TRBJ2-7; D ambiguous. The ends were cut back, 2 bases at V and 4 bases at J, with 9 bases in the middle. This CDR3 region has 13 residues. CDR1 is MNHEY, CDR2 SVGAGI, per germline. The CDR3 region has the DNA TGTGCCAGCAGTTACGGGCAAAGGTACGAGCAGTACTTC. It yields the protein CASSYGQRYEQYF.